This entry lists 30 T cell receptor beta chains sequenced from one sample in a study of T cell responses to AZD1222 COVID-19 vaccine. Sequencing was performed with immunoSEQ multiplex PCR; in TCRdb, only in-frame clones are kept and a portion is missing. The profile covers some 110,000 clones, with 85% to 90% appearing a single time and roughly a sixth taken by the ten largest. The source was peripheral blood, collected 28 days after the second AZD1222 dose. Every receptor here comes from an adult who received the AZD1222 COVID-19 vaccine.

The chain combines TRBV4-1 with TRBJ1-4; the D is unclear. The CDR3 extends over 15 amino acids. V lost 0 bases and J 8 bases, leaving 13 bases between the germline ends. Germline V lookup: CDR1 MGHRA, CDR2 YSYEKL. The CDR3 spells CASSQDLQRGEKLFF. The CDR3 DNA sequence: TGCGCCAGCAGCCAAGATCTGCAACGAGGAGAAAAACTGTTTTTT.

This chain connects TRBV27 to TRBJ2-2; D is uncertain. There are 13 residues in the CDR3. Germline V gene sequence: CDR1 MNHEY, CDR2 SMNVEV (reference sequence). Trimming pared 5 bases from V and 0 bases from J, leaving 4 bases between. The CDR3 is CASSRANTGELFF. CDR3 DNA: TGTGCCAGCAGTCGAGCGAACACCGGGGAGCTGTTTTTT.

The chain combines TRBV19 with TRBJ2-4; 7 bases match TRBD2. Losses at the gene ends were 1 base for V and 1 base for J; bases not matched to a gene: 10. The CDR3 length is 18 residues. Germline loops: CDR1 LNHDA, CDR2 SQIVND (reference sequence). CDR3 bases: TGTGCCAGTAGTATAGCCCCCGGGGGAGGGACTGCCAAAAACATTCAGTACTTC. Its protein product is CASSIAPGGGTAKNIQYF.

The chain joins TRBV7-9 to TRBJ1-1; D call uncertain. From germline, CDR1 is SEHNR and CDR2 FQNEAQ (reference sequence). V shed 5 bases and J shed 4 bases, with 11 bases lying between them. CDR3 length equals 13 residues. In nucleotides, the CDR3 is TGTGCCAGCAGCGTGCTTCGTTTCACTGAAGCTTTCTTT. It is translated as CASSVLRFTEAFF.

CDR3 bases: TGTGCCAGCAGTGACGTACCTGGGGGCTACGAGCAGTACTTC. It encodes CASSDVPGGYEQYF. This chain uses TRBV6-4 with TRBJ2-7; TRBD1 or TRBD2 may be the D gene (5 bases each). From germline, CDR1 is MRHNA and CDR2 SNTAGT. This CDR3 is 14 amino acids long. The V end lost 2 bases, the J end lost 3 bases, and 11 bases lay between the germline ends.

The DNA for the CDR3 is TGTGCCACCAGTGGTAGGGACAGTGAAGCTTTCTTT. Its translation: CATSGRDSEAFF. The chain recombines TRBV24-1 with TRBJ1-1; 7 bases are a match to TRBD1. Germline loops: CDR1 KGHDR, CDR2 SFDVKD. Trimming at V came to 5 bases and at J to 7 bases, leaving 3 bases not matched to a gene. The CDR3 loop spans 12 amino acids.

This chain's CDR3 is CASSAGFSNQPQHF. CDR3 DNA sequence: TGTGCCAGCAGTGCCGGGTTTAGCAATCAGCCCCAGCATTTT. The chain uses TRBV2 and TRBJ1-5; D is undetermined. Germline V CDR1 and CDR2: SNHLY, FYNNEI. The CDR3 has 14 residues. The V and J ends lost 4 bases and 0 bases respectively, with 7 bases between them.

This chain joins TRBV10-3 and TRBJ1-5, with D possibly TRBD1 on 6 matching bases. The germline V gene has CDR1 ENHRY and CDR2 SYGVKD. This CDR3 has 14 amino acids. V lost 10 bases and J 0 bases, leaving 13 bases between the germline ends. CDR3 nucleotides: TGTGCCAGCGGGACATCCGATAGCAATCAGCCCCAGCATTTT. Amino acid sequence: CASGTSDSNQPQHF.

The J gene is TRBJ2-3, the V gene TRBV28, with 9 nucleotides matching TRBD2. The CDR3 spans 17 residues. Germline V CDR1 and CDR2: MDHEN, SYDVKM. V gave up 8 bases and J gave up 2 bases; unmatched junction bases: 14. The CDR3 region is CASGQAGTSILTDTQYF. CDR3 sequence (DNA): TGTGCCAGCGGCCAGGCCGGGACTAGCATACTCACAGATACGCAGTATTTT.

As DNA, the CDR3 is TGCAGCGTTTCATCAGGGTCCTCCTACAATGAGCAGTTCTTC. It translates to CSVSSGSSYNEQFF. The chain employs TRBV29-1 and TRBJ2-1, with D maybe TRBD1 (5 bases). Trimming took off 5 bases at V and 0 bases at J, with 11 bases between the two ends. In germline, CDR1 is SQVTM, CDR2 ANQGSEA. The CDR3 runs 14 residues.

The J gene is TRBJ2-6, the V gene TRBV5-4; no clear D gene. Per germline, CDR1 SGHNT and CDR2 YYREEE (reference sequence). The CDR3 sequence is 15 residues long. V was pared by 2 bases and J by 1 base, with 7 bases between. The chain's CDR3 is CASSFWGSGANVLTF. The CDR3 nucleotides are TGTGCCAGCAGCTTTTGGGGTTCTGGGGCCAACGTCCTGACTTTC.

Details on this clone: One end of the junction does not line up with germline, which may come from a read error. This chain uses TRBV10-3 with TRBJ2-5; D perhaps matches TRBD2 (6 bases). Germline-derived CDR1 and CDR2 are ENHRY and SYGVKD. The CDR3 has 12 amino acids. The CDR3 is CAISEFGTEGNF. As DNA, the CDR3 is TGTGCCATCAGTGAGTTTGGGACGGAGGGGAACTTC.

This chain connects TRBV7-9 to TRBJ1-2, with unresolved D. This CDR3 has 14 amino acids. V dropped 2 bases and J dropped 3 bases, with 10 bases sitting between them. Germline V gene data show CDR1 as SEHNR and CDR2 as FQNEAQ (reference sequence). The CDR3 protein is CASSLKAQDYGYTF. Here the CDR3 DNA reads TGTGCCAGCAGCTTAAAGGCCCAAGACTATGGCTACACCTTC.

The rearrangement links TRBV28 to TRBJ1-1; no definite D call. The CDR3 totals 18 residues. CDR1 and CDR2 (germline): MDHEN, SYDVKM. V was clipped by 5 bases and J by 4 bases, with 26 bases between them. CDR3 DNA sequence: TGTGCCAGCAGTCCCACGGTTGGCCTCAGGCGTTCGAGCACTGAAGCTTTCTTT. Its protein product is CASSPTVGLRRSSTEAFF.

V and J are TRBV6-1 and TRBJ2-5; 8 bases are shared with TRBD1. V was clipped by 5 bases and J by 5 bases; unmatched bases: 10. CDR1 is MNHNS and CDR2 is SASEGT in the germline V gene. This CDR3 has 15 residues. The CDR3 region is CASSPGQGMWETQYF. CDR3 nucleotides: TGTGCCAGCAGTCCCGGACAGGGAATGTGGGAGACCCAGTACTTC.

In nucleotides, the CDR3 is TGTGCCAGCAGCTCGCTCAGGGACAAAAGGCCAGATACGCAGTATTTT. Translating it yields CASSSLRDKRPDTQYF. The chain links TRBV7-9 to TRBJ2-3; a possible D gene is TRBD1 (6 bases). CDR1 is SEHNR and CDR2 is FQNEAQ in the germline V gene (reference sequence). Trimming removed 4 bases at V and 4 bases at J, with 18 bases between. This CDR3 comprises 16 residues.

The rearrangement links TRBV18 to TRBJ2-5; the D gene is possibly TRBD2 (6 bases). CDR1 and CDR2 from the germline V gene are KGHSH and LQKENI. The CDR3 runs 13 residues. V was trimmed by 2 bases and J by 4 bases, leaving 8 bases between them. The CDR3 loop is CASSPTEGETQYF. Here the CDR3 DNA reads TGTGCCAGCTCACCAACGGAGGGAGAGACCCAGTACTTC.

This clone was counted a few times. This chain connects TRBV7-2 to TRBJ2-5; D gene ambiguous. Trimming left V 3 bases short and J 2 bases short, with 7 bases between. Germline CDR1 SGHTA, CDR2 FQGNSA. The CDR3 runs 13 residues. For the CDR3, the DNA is TGTGCCAGCAGCTTCCGGATGCAAGAGACCCAGTACTTC. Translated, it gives CASSFRMQETQYF.

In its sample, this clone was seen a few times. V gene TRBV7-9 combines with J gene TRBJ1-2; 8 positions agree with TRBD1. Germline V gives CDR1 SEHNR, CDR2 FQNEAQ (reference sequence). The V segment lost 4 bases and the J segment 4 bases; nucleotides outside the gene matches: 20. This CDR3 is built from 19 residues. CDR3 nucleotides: TGTGCCAGCAGCTCACGCTCTACACCAGGGACAGGATTCATCTATGGCTACACCTTC. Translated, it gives CASSSRSTPGTGFIYGYTF.

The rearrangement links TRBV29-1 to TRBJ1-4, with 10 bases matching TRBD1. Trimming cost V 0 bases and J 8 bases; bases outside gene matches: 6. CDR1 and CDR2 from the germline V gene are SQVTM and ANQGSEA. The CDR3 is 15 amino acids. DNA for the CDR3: TGCAGCGTTGAAGATCCTAGGACAGGGGGAGAAAAACTGTTTTTT. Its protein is CSVEDPRTGGEKLFF.

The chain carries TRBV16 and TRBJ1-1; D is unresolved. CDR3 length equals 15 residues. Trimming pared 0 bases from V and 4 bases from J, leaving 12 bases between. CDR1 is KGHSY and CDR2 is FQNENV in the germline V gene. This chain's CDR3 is CASSQSLREGTEAFF. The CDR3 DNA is TGTGCCAGCAGCCAATCGTTGCGGGAGGGCACTGAAGCTTTCTTT.

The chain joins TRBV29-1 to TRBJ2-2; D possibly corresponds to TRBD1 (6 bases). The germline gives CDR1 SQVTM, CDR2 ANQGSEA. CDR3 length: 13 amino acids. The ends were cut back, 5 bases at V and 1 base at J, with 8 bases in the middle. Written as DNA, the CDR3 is TGCAGCGTTATGACAGGGAACACCGGGGAGCTGTTTTTT. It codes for CSVMTGNTGELFF.

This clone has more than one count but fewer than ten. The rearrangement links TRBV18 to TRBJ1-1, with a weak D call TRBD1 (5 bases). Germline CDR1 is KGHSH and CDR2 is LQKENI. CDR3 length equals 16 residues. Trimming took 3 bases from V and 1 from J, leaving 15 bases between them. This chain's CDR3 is CASSPLMAGSNTEAFF. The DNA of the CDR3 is TGTGCCAGCTCACCCCTAATGGCAGGGTCGAACACTGAAGCTTTCTTT.

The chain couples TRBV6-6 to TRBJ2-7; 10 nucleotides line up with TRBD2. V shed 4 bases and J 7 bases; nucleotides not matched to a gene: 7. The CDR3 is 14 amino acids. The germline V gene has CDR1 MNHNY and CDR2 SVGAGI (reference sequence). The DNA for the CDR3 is TGTGCCAGCAGTTTAAGCGGGAGGGCCTCTGAGCAGTACTTC. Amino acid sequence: CASSLSGRASEQYF.

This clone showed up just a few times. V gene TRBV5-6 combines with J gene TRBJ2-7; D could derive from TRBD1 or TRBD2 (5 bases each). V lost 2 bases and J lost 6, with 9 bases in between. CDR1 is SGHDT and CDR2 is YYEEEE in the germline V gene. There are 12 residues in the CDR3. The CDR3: CASSFRGTEQYF. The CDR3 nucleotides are TGTGCCAGCAGCTTCCGAGGGACCGAGCAGTACTTC.

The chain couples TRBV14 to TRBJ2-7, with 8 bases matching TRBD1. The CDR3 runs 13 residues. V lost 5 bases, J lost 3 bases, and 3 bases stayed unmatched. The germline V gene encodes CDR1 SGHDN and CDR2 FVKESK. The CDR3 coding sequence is TGTGCCAGCAGCGACAGGGGACTCTACGAGCAGTACTTC. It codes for CASSDRGLYEQYF.

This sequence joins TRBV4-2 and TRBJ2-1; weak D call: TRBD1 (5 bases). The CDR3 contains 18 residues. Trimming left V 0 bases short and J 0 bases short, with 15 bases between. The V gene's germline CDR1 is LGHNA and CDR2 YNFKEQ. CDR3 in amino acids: CASSQEEMADSSYNEQFF. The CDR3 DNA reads TGTGCCAGCAGCCAAGAAGAAATGGCCGACAGCTCCTACAATGAGCAGTTCTTC.

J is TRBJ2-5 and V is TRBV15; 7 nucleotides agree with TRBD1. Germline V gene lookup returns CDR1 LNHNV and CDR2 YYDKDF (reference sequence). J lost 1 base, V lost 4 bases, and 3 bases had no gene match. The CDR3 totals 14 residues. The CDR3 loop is CATSMTGSQETQYF. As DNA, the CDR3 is TGTGCCACCAGCATGACAGGGAGCCAAGAGACCCAGTACTTC. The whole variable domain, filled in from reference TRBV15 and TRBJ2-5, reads DAMVIQNPRYQVTQFGKPVTLSCSQTLNHNVMYWYQQKSSQAPKLLFHYYDKDFNNEADTPDNFQSRRPNTSFCFLDIRSPGLGDTAMYLCATSMTGSQETQYFGPGTRLLVL.

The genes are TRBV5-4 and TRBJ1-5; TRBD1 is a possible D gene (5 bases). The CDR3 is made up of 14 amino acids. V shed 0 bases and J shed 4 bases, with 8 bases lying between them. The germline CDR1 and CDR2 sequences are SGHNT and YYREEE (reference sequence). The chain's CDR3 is CASSLAGGNQPQHF. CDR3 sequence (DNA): TGTGCCAGCAGCTTGGCCGGGGGGAATCAGCCCCAGCATTTT.

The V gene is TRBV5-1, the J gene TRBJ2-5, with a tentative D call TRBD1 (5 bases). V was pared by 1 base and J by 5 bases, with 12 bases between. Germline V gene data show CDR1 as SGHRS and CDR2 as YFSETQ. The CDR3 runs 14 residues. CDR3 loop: CASSLSWQGETQYF. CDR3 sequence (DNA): TGCGCCAGCAGCTTGTCTTGGCAGGGCGAGACCCAGTACTTC. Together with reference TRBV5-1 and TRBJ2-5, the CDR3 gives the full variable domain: KAGVTQTPRYLIKTRGQQVTLSCSPISGHRSVSWYQQTPGQGLQFLFEYFSETQRNKGNFPGRFSGRQFSNSRSEMNVSTLELGDSALYLCASSLSWQGETQYFGPGTRLLVL.